This entry concerns a single T cell receptor beta chain. The antigen is undetermined. From germline, CDR1 is SGHNT and CDR2 YYREEE (reference sequence). This CDR3 has 15 amino acids. The J segment lost 7 bases and the V segment lost 5 bases, leaving 9 bases of the junction unmatched. Method: immunoSEQ multiplex PCR; TCRdb's copy keeps in-frame clones and lacks some. The top ten clones hold about 12% of a sample with 70,000 to 90,000 clones, approximately 85% of them seen once. This entry is derived from a study of T cell responses to AZD1222 COVID-19 vaccine. General study points: Spike-specific TCR repertoires showed rising breadth and depth after two AZD1222 doses. Only a handful of people who got AZD1222 tested seropositive at baseline.

Specimen: peripheral blood, collected 28 days after the second AZD1222 dose. This sequence was found in an adult who received the AZD1222 COVID-19 vaccine. The gene calls are TRBV5-4 and TRBJ1-6, with 7 bases matching TRBD1. The CDR3 loop is CASSLSGQANSPLHF. The CDR3 DNA reads TGTGCCAGCAGTTTATCCGGACAGGCAAATTCACCCCTCCACTTT.